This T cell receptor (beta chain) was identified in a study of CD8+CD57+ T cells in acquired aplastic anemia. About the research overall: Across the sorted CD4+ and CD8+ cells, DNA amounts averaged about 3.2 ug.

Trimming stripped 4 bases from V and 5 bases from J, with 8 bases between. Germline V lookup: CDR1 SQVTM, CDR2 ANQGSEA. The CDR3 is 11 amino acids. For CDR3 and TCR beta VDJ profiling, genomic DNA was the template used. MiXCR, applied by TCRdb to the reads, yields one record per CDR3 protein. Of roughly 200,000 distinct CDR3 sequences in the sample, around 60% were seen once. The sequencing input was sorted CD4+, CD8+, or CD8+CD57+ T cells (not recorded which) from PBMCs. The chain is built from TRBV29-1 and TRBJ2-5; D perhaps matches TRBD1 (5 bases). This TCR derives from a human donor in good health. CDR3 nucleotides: TGCAGCGTTGCAGGGCGGGAGACCCAGTACTTC. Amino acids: CSVAGRETQYF.